This entry lists 25 T cell receptor beta chains sequenced from one sample in a study of cytomegalovirus exposure and HLA in healthy donors. The PCR was carried out with 60 Vbeta primers and 13 Jbeta primers. Profiling relied on immunoSEQ multiplex PCR, and the TCRdb table lists in-frame clones only, not all of them. Of around 150,000 clones in the sample, roughly three quarters were seen once. Sequencing was carried out using PBMCs. These receptor sequences come from a middle-aged woman in good health and CMV-seronegative.

This chain links TRBV10-3 with TRBJ1-2; D is perhaps TRBD1 (5 bases). V was shortened by 6 bases and J by 1 base, with 15 bases between the two germline ends. Per germline, CDR1 ENHRY and CDR2 SYGVKD. This CDR3 is 15 amino acids long. The CDR3, as DNA: TGTGCCATCAGCGGGGGGGATACAATTAACTATGGCTACACCTTC. Translating it yields CAISGGDTINYGYTF.

This clone was recorded only once. J is TRBJ2-7 and V is TRBV5-8, with a tentative D call TRBD1 (6 bases). Germline CDR1 and CDR2: SGHTS and YDEGEE. This CDR3 has 14 residues. Trimming cost V 0 bases and J 4 bases, with 11 bases left between them. The CDR3 sequence: CASSLAGTKYEQYF. The DNA of the CDR3 is TGTGCCAGCAGCTTGGCCGGGACAAAGTACGAGCAGTACTTC.

The V and J genes are TRBV29-1 and TRBJ1-3; the match to TRBD1 covers 8 bases. CDR3 size: 18 residues. Germline CDR1 and CDR2: SQVTM and ANQGSEA. The trim removed 4 bases at V and 0 bases at J, leaving 14 bases unmatched. CDR3 sequence reads: CSVATGGGGFFSGNTIYF. In DNA, the CDR3 is TGCAGCGTTGCCACAGGGGGTGGGGGATTCTTCTCTGGAAACACCATATATTTT. The entire variable domain, with the rest obtained from reference TRBV29-1 and TRBJ1-3, is as follows: SAVISQKPSRDICQRGTSLTIQCQVDSQVTMMFWYRQQPGQSLTLIATANQGSEATYESGFVIDKFPISRPNLTFSTLTVSNMSPEDSSIYLCSVATGGGGFFSGNTIYFGEGSWLTVV.

V gene TRBV4-3 combines with J gene TRBJ1-2, with D maybe TRBD1 (6 bases). Trimming took off 2 bases at V and 8 bases at J, with 12 bases between the two ends. The CDR3 has 13 residues. Germline CDR1 is LGHNA and CDR2 is YSLEER. Here the CDR3 reads CASSQSGGSGYTF. CDR3 bases: TGCGCCAGCAGCCAAAGTGGGGGCTCGGGCTACACCTTC.

The chain is built from TRBV19 and TRBJ1-5; D remains unclear. The CDR3 is 14 residues long. Germline V gene lookup returns CDR1 LNHDA and CDR2 SQIVND (reference sequence). V lost 3 bases and J lost 4, with 10 bases in between. CDR3 region: CASSIVGGNQPQHF. The CDR3 DNA reads TGTGCCAGTAGTATCGTGGGCGGGAATCAGCCCCAGCATTTT.

The chain carries TRBV5-1 and TRBJ1-3; 7 nucleotides align to TRBD1. This CDR3 region has 14 residues. Germline loops: CDR1 SGHRS, CDR2 YFSETQ. V lost 4 bases, J lost 1 base, and 2 bases stayed unmatched. The CDR3 sequence: CASSPGGSGNTIYF. As DNA, the CDR3 is TGCGCCAGCAGCCCAGGGGGGTCTGGAAACACCATATATTTT.

The chain is built from TRBV7-8 and TRBJ1-2; possible D gene TRBD1, 6 bases. The V gene's germline CDR1 is SGHVS and CDR2 FQNEAQ. The CDR3 has 15 residues. V dropped 1 base and J dropped 5 bases, with 14 bases sitting between them. In nucleotides, the CDR3 is TGTGCCAGCAGCTTAGGGGGGCAGCGGACGTATGGCTACACCTTC. Translation: CASSLGGQRTYGYTF. Together with reference TRBV7-8 and TRBJ1-2, the CDR3 gives the full variable domain: GAGVSQSPRYKVAKRGQDVALRCDPISGHVSLFWYQQALGQGPEFLTYFQNEAQLDKSGLPSDRFFAERPEGSVSTLKIQRTQQEDSAVYLCASSLGGQRTYGYTFGSGTRLTVV.

The V gene is TRBV6-1, the J gene TRBJ1-4; D unclear. CDR3 length: 14 residues. With 3 bases removed from V and 7 bases from J, the gap between germline ends came to 12 bases. Germline V gene sequence: CDR1 MNHNS, CDR2 SASEGT. This CDR3 is CASSDGQLGEKLFF. The DNA of the CDR3 is TGTGCCAGCAGTGATGGGCAGTTAGGTGAAAAACTGTTTTTT.

The chain couples TRBV5-1 to TRBJ1-1; no clear D. V lost 7 bases and J lost 2, with 12 bases in between. CDR1 is SGHRS and CDR2 is YFSETQ in the germline V gene. The CDR3 has 13 residues. Written as DNA, the CDR3 is TGCGCCAGCTTGGGAGAGGCCAACACTGAAGCTTTCTTT. Encoded protein: CASLGEANTEAFF. Variable domain in full (rest from reference TRBV5-1 and TRBJ1-1): KAGVTQTPRYLIKTRGQQVTLSCSPISGHRSVSWYQQTPGQGLQFLFEYFSETQRNKGNFPGRFSGRQFSNSRSEMNVSTLELGDSALYLCASLGEANTEAFFGQGTRLTVV.

The chain's CDR3 is CASSSPGGSNTGELFF. As DNA, the CDR3 is TGTGCCAGCAGTTCCCCGGGAGGATCGAACACCGGGGAGCTGTTTTTT. The chain has TRBV27 and TRBJ2-2; 7 bases are shared with TRBD2. V lost 4 bases to trimming and J lost 0 bases; unmatched junction nucleotides: 5. CDR1 is MNHEY, CDR2 SMNVEV, per germline (reference sequence). The CDR3 contains 16 residues.

The chain links TRBV5-8 to TRBJ2-1, with TRBD2 as a possible D gene (5 bases). V lost 2 bases to trimming and J lost 0 bases, with 15 bases between them. This CDR3 has 17 amino acids. Per germline, CDR1 SGHTS and CDR2 YDEGEE. The CDR3 DNA reads TGTGCCAGCAGCTTAACTTCCACTGGAGGCTCCTACAATGAGCAGTTCTTC. Its translation: CASSLTSTGGSYNEQFF.

The gene calls are TRBV9 and TRBJ1-1; D might be TRBD1 (5 bases). CDR1 is SGDLS and CDR2 is YYNGEE in the germline V gene. V was cut by 2 bases and J by 0 bases, with 11 bases left in between. The CDR3 runs to 15 residues. Here the CDR3 DNA reads TGTGCCAGCAGCGTCTTACAGGAGATGAACACTGAAGCTTTCTTT. This encodes CASSVLQEMNTEAFF.

The chain couples TRBV6-5 to TRBJ1-1; TRBD1 is a possible D gene (6 bases). CDR1 is MNHEY and CDR2 is SVGAGI in the germline V gene. Trimming took 6 bases from V and 1 from J, leaving 15 bases between them. The CDR3 is 15 amino acids. The CDR3 sequence is CASRQPLTGNTEAFF. In DNA form, the CDR3 reads TGTGCCAGCAGGCAACCACTGACAGGGAACACTGAAGCTTTCTTT.

This chain links TRBV5-1 with TRBJ1-1, with unresolved D. CDR3 size: 14 residues. Between the trimmed V and J ends, which lost 1 base and 1 base, there was a span of 8 bases. CDR1 and CDR2 from the germline V gene are SGHRS and YFSETQ. The CDR3: CASSLIVQNTEAFF. Here the CDR3 DNA reads TGCGCCAGCAGCTTGATAGTGCAGAACACTGAAGCTTTCTTT.

The genes are TRBV10-3 and TRBJ2-1, with TRBD2 as a possible D gene (6 bases). V was shortened by 6 bases and J by 4 bases, with 19 bases between the two germline ends. The CDR3 spans 16 residues. The germline CDR1 and CDR2 sequences are ENHRY and SYGVKD. The CDR3 reads CAIRSGRDWRYNEQFF. The CDR3 DNA reads TGTGCCATCAGGTCCGGCCGGGACTGGAGATACAATGAGCAGTTCTTC.

Written as DNA, the CDR3 is TGTGCCAGCAGTTACGGGTCCCGGGGGGAGACCCAGTACTTC. This codes for CASSYGSRGETQYF. The J gene is TRBJ2-5, the V gene TRBV6-5, with D possibly TRBD2 on 6 matching bases. V was trimmed by 2 bases and J by 5 bases, leaving 12 bases between them. Germline CDR1 is MNHEY and CDR2 is SVGAGI. CDR3 length: 14 amino acids.

The chain uses TRBV7-6 and TRBJ1-2; 9 bases agree with TRBD1. Germline CDR1 reads SGHVS; CDR2 reads FNYEAQ. This CDR3 contains 16 residues. With 4 bases clipped from V and 8 bases from J, the junction kept 14 bases outside the gene matches. The chain's CDR3 is CASSYWPGQGEDGYTF. The CDR3 coding sequence is TGTGCCAGCAGCTACTGGCCGGGACAGGGAGAAGACGGCTACACCTTC.

This chain joins TRBV28 and TRBJ1-5, with 9 nucleotides matching TRBD1. CDR3 size: 19 residues. Unmatched junction bases numbered 14, after V lost 4 bases and J lost 1 base. Germline CDR1 is MDHEN and CDR2 is SYDVKM. The DNA for the CDR3 is TGTGCCAGCAGTTCCCCCGGGACAGGGTTAGTGGGCAGCAATCAGCCCCAGCATTTT. Encoded protein: CASSSPGTGLVGSNQPQHF. Filled out from reference TRBV28 and TRBJ1-5, the complete variable domain reads DVKVTQSSRYLVKRTGEKVFLECVQDMDHENMFWYRQDPGLGLRLIYFSYDVKMKEKGDIPEGYSVSREKKERFSLILESASTNQTSMYLCASSSPGTGLVGSNQPQHFGDGTRLSIL.

This clone occurred once. The rearrangement joins TRBV7-8 to TRBJ2-7; D gene ambiguous. V was shortened by 5 bases and J by 3 bases, with 8 bases between the two germline ends. This CDR3 comprises 12 residues. Germline lookup yields CDR1 SGHVS and CDR2 FQNEAQ. CDR3 protein: CASSPQNYEQYF. Written as DNA, the CDR3 is TGTGCCAGCAGCCCCCAGAACTACGAGCAGTACTTC. Combining the CDR3 with reference TRBV7-8 and TRBJ2-7 gives the whole variable domain GAGVSQSPRYKVAKRGQDVALRCDPISGHVSLFWYQQALGQGPEFLTYFQNEAQLDKSGLPSDRFFAERPEGSVSTLKIQRTQQEDSAVYLCASSPQNYEQYFGPGTRLTVT.

The genes are TRBV28 and TRBJ2-7, with D unclear. V dropped 2 bases and J dropped 4 bases, with 9 bases sitting between them. The CDR3 covers 13 residues. Per the germline V gene, CDR1 is MDHEN and CDR2 is SYDVKM. The CDR3 coding sequence is TGTGCCAGCAGTTTAGGTCGTACATACGAGCAGTACTTC. Its protein is CASSLGRTYEQYF.

This chain links TRBV25-1 with TRBJ1-1; D remains unclear. Germline loops: CDR1 MGHDK, CDR2 SYGVNS. With 6 bases removed from V and 5 bases from J, the gap between germline ends came to 13 bases. The CDR3 is 13 amino acids. CDR3 bases: TGTGCCAGCAGCCACGGGGTGTGGACTGAAGCTTTCTTT. Translation: CASSHGVWTEAFF.

This clone was seen a handful of times. The V gene is TRBV5-4, the J gene TRBJ1-2; 10 bases agree with TRBD1. Germline V CDR1 and CDR2: SGHNT, YYREEE (reference sequence). The ends lost 4 bases at V and 8 bases at J; junction bases unmatched: 8. This CDR3 is built from 14 residues. CDR3: CASSPDRGPGGYTF. CDR3 DNA sequence: TGTGCCAGCAGCCCCGACAGGGGGCCGGGAGGCTACACCTTC.

This chain links TRBV5-6 with TRBJ1-5; no definite D call. CDR3 length: 13 residues. In germline, CDR1 is SGHDT, CDR2 YYEEEE. V lost 2 bases and J 1 base, leaving 4 bases between the germline ends. The CDR3 DNA is TGTGCCAGCAGCTTTGGCAGCAATCAGCCCCAGCATTTT. It specifies CASSFGSNQPQHF.

This chain links TRBV27 with TRBJ2-1; unclear D gene. Germline CDR1 MNHEY, CDR2 SMNVEV (reference sequence). The CDR3 extends over 15 amino acids. V lost 3 bases and J 3 bases, leaving 12 bases between the germline ends. Here the CDR3 reads CASSFDIPSYNEQFF. The DNA for the CDR3 is TGTGCCAGCAGTTTCGACATCCCGAGCTACAATGAGCAGTTCTTC.

To note about this clone: Other DNA sequences in the same sample also yield this CDR3. This sequence joins TRBV4-1 and TRBJ1-2; no clear D gene. The CDR3 is 15 amino acids. Looked up from germline, CDR1 is MGHRA and CDR2 is YSYEKL. V dropped 1 base and J dropped 1 base, with 10 bases sitting between them. CDR3 residues: CASSQATAFNYGYTF. In DNA form, the CDR3 reads TGCGCCAGCAGCCAAGCCACAGCCTTTAACTATGGCTACACCTTC.